A single sample is the source of the 5 T cell receptor beta chains below, sequenced in a study of T cells in Graves' hyperthyroidism and ophthalmopathy. It was RNA transcripts that yielded the amplified TCR beta CDR3 regions. Researchers ran a first-round RT-PCR on the TCR CDR3 using the HTBI primer set. TCRdb analysed the multiplex PCR reads with MiXCR anew, one entry per CDR3 protein. The repertoire holds 550,000 to 800,000 distinct CDR3 sequences, roughly 15% seen once, with around 7.7% in the top ten. Input material: blood. Receptor source: a man aged 18 to 30 with Graves' hyperthyroidism.

This clonotype was detected a few times. The chain is built from TRBV5-1 and TRBJ2-7; TRBD2 agrees at 14 bases. Germline V gives CDR1 SGHRS, CDR2 YFSETQ. V shed 5 bases and J 9 bases; nucleotides not matched to a gene: 7. The CDR3 has 14 amino acids. CDR3 residues: CASRAGTSGSRQYF. In nucleotides, the CDR3 is TGCGCCAGCAGAGCCGGGACTAGCGGGAGTAGGCAGTACTTC.

This clonotype was seen many times. This rearrangement joins TRBV11-3 to TRBJ2-7; D unresolved. Germline CDR1 and CDR2: SGHNT and YENEEA. The CDR3 is 15 residues long. Trimming shortened V by 5 bases and J by 0 bases, and 14 bases separated the two germline ends. CDR3 DNA: TGTGCCAGCAGCCGACTCCCGGCGGTCTCCTACGAGCAGTACTTC. It translates to CASSRLPAVSYEQYF.

The J gene is TRBJ2-1, the V gene TRBV12-3 or TRBV12-4; 14 bases match TRBD2. The CDR3 runs to 15 residues. The ends lost 3 bases at V and 10 bases at J; junction bases unmatched: 5. The CDR3 region has the DNA TGTGCCAGCAGTTTCGGGACTAGCGGGAGTGGCGAGCAGTTCTTC. Protein: CASSFGTSGSGEQFF.

This clonotype was seen more than once but under ten times. This chain connects TRBV30 to TRBJ2-2; D is ambiguous. Germline CDR1 GTSNPN, CDR2 SVGIG (reference sequence). The CDR3 covers 15 residues. Trimming removed 0 bases at V and 6 bases at J, with 14 bases between. The CDR3 bases are TGTGCCTGGAGTGTACGGCAAGGTTTTGCCGGGGAGCTGTTTTTT. The encoded protein is CAWSVRQGFAGELFF.

The CDR3 is CSASKADGNTEAFF. The DNA of the CDR3 is TGCAGTGCTAGCAAGGCGGACGGGAACACTGAAGCTTTCTTT. The chain has TRBV20-1 and TRBJ1-1, with D hard to call. CDR1 and CDR2 from the germline V gene are DFQATT and SNEGSKA (reference sequence). Trimming took 3 bases from V and 1 from J, leaving 12 bases between them. CDR3 length equals 14 residues.